This T cell receptor beta chain was profiled in a study of T cells after yellow fever vaccination. Findings and limits, study-wide: Within FACS-sorted repertoires, abundant clonotypes contaminating from the bulk population could be present.

This clonotype appeared many times. Antigen specificity is unknown. Universal primer sites and UMIs were introduced during 5'RACE template-switching synthesis of TCR cDNA. Via MiXCR, TCRdb re-called the 5' RACE reads, giving one row per CDR3 protein. Of some 220,000 distinct CDR3 sequences listed, about 3% are singletons. The CDR3 loop spans 15 amino acids. V was cut by 3 bases and J by 5 bases, with 14 bases left in between. Germline-derived CDR1 and CDR2 are LGHDT and YNNKEL (reference sequence). The genes are TRBV3-1 and TRBJ1-5; D call uncertain. The receptor was isolated from a man younger than 30 who received the YFV17D yellow fever vaccine. This material consisted of CD4+ T cells sorted from PBMCs, taken 10 days after the yellow fever booster vaccination. The CDR3 DNA sequence: TGTGCCAGCAGCCATACGAATAAGGGAGATCAGCCCCAGCATTTT. This encodes CASSHTNKGDQPQHF.